The next 20 T cell receptor beta chains were all read from a single sample in a study of blood T cell repertoires in COVID-19. TCRdb keeps only in-frame clones here, not all; method: immunoSEQ multiplex PCR. Seen here are 65,000 to 85,000 clones, around 90% observed once, and the top ten hold roughly 19%. The specimen sequenced was peripheral blood. The receptors derive from a human donor in a cohort sampled during active COVID-19.

V is TRBV27 and J is TRBJ2-3; D may be TRBD2 (5 bases). Germline V gives CDR1 MNHEY, CDR2 SMNVEV (reference sequence). V was cut by 5 bases and J by 2 bases, with 11 bases left in between. The CDR3 has 14 amino acids. The DNA of the CDR3 is TGTGCCAGCAGTAAGAGGGTTCCCACAGATACGCAGTATTTT. It specifies CASSKRVPTDTQYF.

The chain has TRBV6-5 and TRBJ2-7; 7 nucleotides align to TRBD1. There are 12 residues in the CDR3. Germline V lookup: CDR1 MNHEY, CDR2 SVGAGI. The ends lost 6 bases at V and 6 bases at J; junction bases unmatched: 5. CDR3 in DNA: TGTGCCAGCAGCCTCACAGGGGCCGAGCAGTACTTC. Protein: CASSLTGAEQYF.

This clone was counted once. The chain recombines TRBV5-5 with TRBJ2-7, with D possibly being TRBD2 (5 bases). Trimming left V 5 bases short and J 2 bases short, with 14 bases between. From germline, CDR1 is SGHKS and CDR2 YYEKEE (reference sequence). The CDR3 runs 14 residues. This CDR3 is CASSREGPPYEQYF. The DNA for the CDR3 is TGTGCCAGCAGTCGGGAAGGGCCTCCCTACGAGCAGTACTTC.

The rearrangement joins TRBV5-1 to TRBJ2-1, with 10 bases that match TRBD2. The CDR3 has 16 residues. Trimming took 2 bases from V and 6 from J; bases not matched to a gene: 8. Germline V lookup: CDR1 SGHRS, CDR2 YFSETQ. The CDR3 coding sequence is TGCGCCAGCAGCTTACTTAGCGGGGGGCCGGCCAATGAGCAGTTCTTC. Protein sequence: CASSLLSGGPANEQFF.

The CDR3 spells CASSLAYTEAFF. The CDR3 region has the DNA TGTGCCAGCAGTTTAGCGTACACTGAAGCTTTCTTT. V and J are TRBV28 and TRBJ1-1; D is uncertain. Trimming took off 2 bases at V and 3 bases at J, with 4 bases between the two ends. CDR1 and CDR2 (germline): MDHEN, SYDVKM. The CDR3 is made up of 12 amino acids.

The chain is built from TRBV6-5 and TRBJ1-3, with TRBD1 matching 8 bases. CDR1 and CDR2 from the germline V gene are MNHEY and SVGAGI. The CDR3 covers 14 residues. Unmatched junction bases numbered 2, after V lost 4 bases and J lost 3 bases. The CDR3 is CASSSGTGGNTIYF. CDR3 in DNA: TGTGCCAGCAGTTCTGGGACAGGTGGAAACACCATATATTTT.

On this clone itself: The junction departs from germline at one end; a sequencing error may be responsible. V is TRBV7-2 and J is TRBJ2-1, with 9 bases that match TRBD2. Germline values: CDR1 SGHTA, CDR2 FQGNSA. The CDR3 loop spans 12 amino acids. The CDR3 sequence: CASSPPAGGRLF. The CDR3 DNA reads TGTGCCAGCAGCCCTCCAGCGGGGGGACGCCTCTTC.

This sequence joins TRBV15 and TRBJ2-7; maybe TRBD1 (6 bases). The V end lost 2 bases, the J end lost 0 bases, and 8 bases lay between the germline ends. Germline CDR1 and CDR2: LNHNV and YYDKDF (reference sequence). CDR3 length: 14 residues. The CDR3 bases are TGTGCCACCAGCAGACAGGGGAGCTCCTACGAGCAGTACTTC. Protein: CATSRQGSSYEQYF. The full variable domain, with the rest looked up from reference TRBV15 and TRBJ2-7, is DAMVIQNPRYQVTQFGKPVTLSCSQTLNHNVMYWYQQKSSQAPKLLFHYYDKDFNNEADTPDNFQSRRPNTSFCFLDIRSPGLGDTAMYLCATSRQGSSYEQYFGPGTRLTVT.

The rearrangement uses TRBV6-2 or TRBV6-3 and TRBJ1-1; 8 bases fit TRBD1. CDR1 is MNHEY, CDR2 SVGEGT, per germline. V lost 6 bases and J lost 4; bases outside the gene matches: 4. This CDR3 is 13 amino acids long. The CDR3 region has the DNA TGTGCCAGCAGCTTTACAGGGGGCACTGAAGCTTTCTTT. Its translation is CASSFTGGTEAFF.

Only a few counts were recorded for this clone. This chain connects TRBV4-3 to TRBJ1-1; tentatively, D is TRBD1 (6 bases). This CDR3 spans 13 amino acids. Germline V gene sequence: CDR1 LGHNA, CDR2 YSLEER. V lost 0 bases and J lost 11, with 13 bases in between. CDR3 sequence: CASSQDRGGRAFF. In nucleotides, the CDR3 is TGCGCCAGCAGCCAAGATCGAGGGGGACGGGCTTTCTTT.

This chain joins TRBV19 and TRBJ1-1; 12 bases map to TRBD1. There are 14 residues in the CDR3. Per the germline V gene, CDR1 is LNHDA and CDR2 is SQIVND (reference sequence). J was trimmed by 5 bases and V by 7 bases; bases with no gene match: 5. The CDR3, as DNA: TGTGCCAGTACCCGGGACAGGGGGCGTACTGAAGCTTTCTTT. Its translation is CASTRDRGRTEAFF. Drawing the rest from reference TRBV19 and TRBJ1-1, the complete variable domain is DGGITQSPKYLFRKEGQNVTLSCEQNLNHDAMYWYRQDPGQGLRLIYYSQIVNDFQKGDIAEGYSVSREKKESFPLTVTSAQKNPTAFYLCASTRDRGRTEAFFGQGTRLTVV.

The chain is built from TRBV29-1 and TRBJ1-6, with TRBD1 matching 8 bases. Trimming at V came to 6 bases and at J to 9 bases, leaving 7 bases not matched to a gene. CDR3 size: 13 residues. CDR1 and CDR2 (germline): SQVTM, ANQGSEA. The CDR3 nucleotides read TGCAGCGTCCGAACGGACAGGGTTTCACCCCTCCACTTT. Its translation is CSVRTDRVSPLHF.

Here the CDR3 DNA reads TGCGCCAGCAGCTACCCTAGCGGGGGGGCTCCCAATGAGCAGTTCTTC. Its translation: CASSYPSGGAPNEQFF. The V gene is TRBV5-1, the J gene TRBJ2-1; 12 bases map to TRBD2. This CDR3 is built from 16 residues. With 3 bases clipped from V and 6 bases from J, the junction kept 7 bases outside the gene matches. CDR1 is SGHRS and CDR2 is YFSETQ in the germline V gene.

The rearrangement uses TRBV9 and TRBJ2-7, with 8 bases aligning to TRBD1. With V trimmed by 3 bases and J by 4 bases, 3 bases remained unmatched. In germline, CDR1 is SGDLS, CDR2 YYNGEE. The CDR3 length is 13 residues. CDR3 region: CASSEGQAYEQYF. The DNA of the CDR3 is TGTGCCAGCAGCGAGGGACAGGCTTACGAGCAGTACTTC.

The rearrangement links TRBV6-5 to TRBJ1-4, with unresolved D. Germline CDR1 reads MNHEY; CDR2 reads SVGAGI. Trimming took 6 bases from V and 8 from J, leaving 16 bases between them. CDR3 length: 14 residues. The CDR3 region has the DNA TGTGCCAGCAGGCGACGGAGGCCCAGCGAAAAACTGTTTTTT. This codes for CASRRRRPSEKLFF.

This clone was seen only a few times. The chain is built from TRBV27 and TRBJ1-3; 9 bases are a match to TRBD1. The CDR3 has 16 residues. V was pared by 5 bases and J by 2 bases, with 7 bases of the junction left unmatched. CDR1 and CDR2 from the germline V gene are MNHEY and SMNVEV (reference sequence). The CDR3 protein is CASSITGTGTGNTIYF. The CDR3 DNA follows: TGTGCCAGCAGTATCACCGGGACAGGGACTGGAAACACCATATATTTT.

The chain combines TRBV6-1 with TRBJ2-7; D possibly corresponds to TRBD2 (5 bases). Trimming removed 1 base at V and 3 bases at J, with 16 bases between. The CDR3 extends over 16 amino acids. Per the germline V gene, CDR1 is MNHNS and CDR2 is SASEGT. The CDR3 loop reads CASSEGRLGEFYEQYF. CDR3 nucleotide sequence: TGTGCCAGCAGTGAAGGAAGACTTGGGGAGTTCTACGAGCAGTACTTC.

The CDR3 loop reads CASSPPTSGGRTGELFF. Here the CDR3 DNA reads TGTGCCAGCTCACCCCCCACTAGCGGGGGCCGCACCGGGGAGCTGTTTTTT. This chain links TRBV18 with TRBJ2-2; 11 bases are a match to TRBD2. With 3 bases clipped from V and 4 bases from J, the junction kept 7 bases outside the gene matches. Germline V lookup: CDR1 KGHSH, CDR2 LQKENI. The CDR3 runs 17 residues.

The rearrangement uses TRBV6-5 and TRBJ2-2; no firm D call. Per germline, CDR1 MNHEY and CDR2 SVGAGI. Trimming shortened V by 7 bases and J by 2 bases, and 8 bases separated the two germline ends. This CDR3 has 13 residues. CDR3 in amino acids: CASNGPNTGELFF. CDR3 coding DNA: TGTGCCAGCAACGGTCCAAACACCGGGGAGCTGTTTTTT.

This clone was picked up one time. This chain joins TRBV28 and TRBJ2-2; D gene unclear. The germline V gene has CDR1 MDHEN and CDR2 SYDVKM. The length of the CDR3 is 13 residues. V lost 2 bases, J lost 9 bases, and 10 bases lay in between. CDR3 amino acids: CASSLPVVRELFF. The DNA of the CDR3 is TGTGCCAGCAGTTTACCGGTTGTCCGGGAGCTGTTTTTT.